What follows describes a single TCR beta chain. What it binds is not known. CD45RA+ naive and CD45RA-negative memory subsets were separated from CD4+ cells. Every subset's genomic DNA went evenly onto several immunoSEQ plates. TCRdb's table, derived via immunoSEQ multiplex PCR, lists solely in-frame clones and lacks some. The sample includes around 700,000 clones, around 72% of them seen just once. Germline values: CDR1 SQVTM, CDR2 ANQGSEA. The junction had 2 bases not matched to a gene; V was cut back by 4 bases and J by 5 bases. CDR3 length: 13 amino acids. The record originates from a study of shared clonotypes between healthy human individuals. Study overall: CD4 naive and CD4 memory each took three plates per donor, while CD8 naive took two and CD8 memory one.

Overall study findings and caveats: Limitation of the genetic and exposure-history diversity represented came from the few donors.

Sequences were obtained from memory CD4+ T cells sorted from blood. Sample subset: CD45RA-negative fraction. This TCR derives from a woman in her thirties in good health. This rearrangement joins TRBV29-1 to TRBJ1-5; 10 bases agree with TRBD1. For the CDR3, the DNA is TGCAGCGTTGCCGGGACAGGGGATCAGCCCCAGCATTTT. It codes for CSVAGTGDQPQHF.